This TCR beta chain was retrieved from a study of CD8+CD57+ T cells in acquired aplastic anemia. Study background: Yields of DNA that came from sorted CD4+ and CD8+ cells averaged approximately 3.5 ug. Some 10 million reads were obtained on average for healthy donor CD4+ cells. Findings of the study overall: It was found that nearly 30 CD8+ CDR3 sequences were shared between patients and controls. CD8+ Simpson's diversity did not differ significantly between patients and controls.

The germline CDR1 and CDR2 sequences are SQVTM and ANQGSEA. The CDR3 spans 15 residues. V shed 6 bases and J shed 4 bases, with 21 bases lying between them. According to the study, genomic DNA was the template for TCR beta VDJ and CDR3 profiling. From the reads, TCRdb called clonotypes with MiXCR, one entry per CDR3 protein. The table has 150,000 to 200,000 distinct CDR3 sequences, about 60% seen once. Points on this clonotype: Its antigen is still unknown.

V is TRBV29-1 and J is TRBJ1-2; no clear D. Sequencing was performed on sorted CD4+, CD8+, or CD8+CD57+ T cells (not recorded which) from PBMCs. The clonotype comes from a human donor in good health. CDR3: CSVTGGQSASYGYTF. For the CDR3, the DNA is TGCAGCGTCACGGGTGGGCAGAGCGCTTCCTATGGCTACACCTTC.